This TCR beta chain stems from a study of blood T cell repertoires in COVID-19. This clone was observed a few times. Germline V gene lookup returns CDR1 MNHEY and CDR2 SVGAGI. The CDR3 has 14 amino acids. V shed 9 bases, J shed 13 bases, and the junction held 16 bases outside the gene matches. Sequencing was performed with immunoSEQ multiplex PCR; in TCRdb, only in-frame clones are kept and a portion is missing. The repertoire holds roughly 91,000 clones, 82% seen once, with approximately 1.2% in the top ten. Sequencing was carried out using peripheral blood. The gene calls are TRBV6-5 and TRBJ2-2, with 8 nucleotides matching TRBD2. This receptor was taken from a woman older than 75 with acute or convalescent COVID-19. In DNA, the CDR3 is TGTGCCAGTCAACCGGGAGGGGGAACGAACGGGCTGTTTTTT. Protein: CASQPGGGTNGLFF.